Below, one T cell receptor (beta chain) is given with its context. This entry belongs to a study of blood T cell repertoires in COVID-19. Overall study context: Donors in the United States, Italy and Spain gave samples during acute or convalescent COVID-19.

Residents of 24 US areas, aged roughly 18 to 90 years, made up the participants. Recovered status applied to Cohort 3 donors who had two consecutive negative PCRs. It also applied to those with clearance or with symptom resolution. V gave up 4 bases and J gave up 3 bases; unmatched junction bases: 13. Germline V CDR1 and CDR2: SGHRS, YFSETQ. The CDR3 sequence is 17 residues long. The assay was immunoSEQ multiplex PCR, and TCRdb's table has in-frame clones only and misses some. Of around 270,000 clones listed, approximately 83% are singletons. The sample was PBMCs or T cells enriched from blood (not recorded which). This TCR was recovered from a woman aged 25 to 39 who had recovered from COVID-19. The chain links TRBV5-1 to TRBJ2-3; 8 nucleotides match TRBD2. The CDR3 is CASSPAGGAGPTDTQYF. The CDR3 DNA reads TGCGCCAGCAGCCCCGCGGGAGGAGCAGGTCCGACAGATACGCAGTATTTT.